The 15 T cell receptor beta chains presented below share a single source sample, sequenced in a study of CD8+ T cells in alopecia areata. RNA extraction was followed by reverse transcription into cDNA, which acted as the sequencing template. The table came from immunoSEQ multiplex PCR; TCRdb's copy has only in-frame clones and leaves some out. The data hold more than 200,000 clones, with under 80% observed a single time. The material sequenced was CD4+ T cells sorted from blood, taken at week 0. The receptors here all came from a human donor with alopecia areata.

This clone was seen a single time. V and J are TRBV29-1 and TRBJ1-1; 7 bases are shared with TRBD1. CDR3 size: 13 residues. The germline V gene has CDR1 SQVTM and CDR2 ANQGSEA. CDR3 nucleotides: TGCGCAACCTCCGGGACAGTGAACACTGAAGCTTTCTTT. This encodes CATSGTVNTEAFF.

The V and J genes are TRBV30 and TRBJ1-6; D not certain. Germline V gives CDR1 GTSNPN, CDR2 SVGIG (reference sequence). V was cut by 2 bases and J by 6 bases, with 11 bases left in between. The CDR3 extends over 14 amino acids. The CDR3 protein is CAWSPNPANSPLHF. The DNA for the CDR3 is TGTGCCTGGAGTCCAAACCCGGCTAATTCACCCCTCCACTTT.

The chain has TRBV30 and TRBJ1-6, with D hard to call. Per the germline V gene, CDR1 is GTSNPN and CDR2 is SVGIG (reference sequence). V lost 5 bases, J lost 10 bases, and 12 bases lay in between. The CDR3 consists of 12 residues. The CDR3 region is CAWGRAESPLHF. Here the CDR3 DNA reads TGTGCCTGGGGACGGGCAGAGTCACCCCTCCACTTT.

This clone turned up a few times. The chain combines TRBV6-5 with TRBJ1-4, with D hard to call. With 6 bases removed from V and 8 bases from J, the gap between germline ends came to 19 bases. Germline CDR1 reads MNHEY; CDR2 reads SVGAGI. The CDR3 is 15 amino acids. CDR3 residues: CASSTWASREEKLFF. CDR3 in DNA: TGTGCCAGCAGCACGTGGGCCTCCCGAGAGGAAAAACTGTTTTTT.

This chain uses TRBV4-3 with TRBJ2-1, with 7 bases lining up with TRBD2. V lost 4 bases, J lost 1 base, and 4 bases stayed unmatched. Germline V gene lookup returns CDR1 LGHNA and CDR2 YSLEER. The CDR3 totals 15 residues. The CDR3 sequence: CASSLRGGSYNEQFF. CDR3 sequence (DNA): TGCGCCAGCAGCCTCCGGGGAGGGTCCTACAATGAGCAGTTCTTC.

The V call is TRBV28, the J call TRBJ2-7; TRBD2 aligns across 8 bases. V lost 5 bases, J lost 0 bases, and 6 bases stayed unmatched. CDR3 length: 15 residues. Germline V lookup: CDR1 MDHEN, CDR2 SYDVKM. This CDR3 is CASSPGGESSYEQYF. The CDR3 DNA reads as TGTGCCAGCAGTCCCGGGGGGGAGAGCTCCTACGAGCAGTACTTC.

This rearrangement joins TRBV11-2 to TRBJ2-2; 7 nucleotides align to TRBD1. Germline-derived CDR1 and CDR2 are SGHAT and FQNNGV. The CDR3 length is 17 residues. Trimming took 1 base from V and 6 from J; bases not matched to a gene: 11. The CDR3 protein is CASSLVGGQVLPGELFF. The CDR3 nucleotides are TGTGCCAGCAGCTTAGTGGGTGGACAGGTCCTACCCGGGGAGCTGTTTTTT.

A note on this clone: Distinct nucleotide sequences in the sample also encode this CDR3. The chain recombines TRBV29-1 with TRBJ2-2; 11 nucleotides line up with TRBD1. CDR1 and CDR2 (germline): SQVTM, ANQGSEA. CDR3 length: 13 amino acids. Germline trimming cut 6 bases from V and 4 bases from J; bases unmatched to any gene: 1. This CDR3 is CSVGTGGTGELFF. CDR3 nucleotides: TGCAGCGTGGGGACAGGGGGCACCGGGGAGCTGTTTTTT.

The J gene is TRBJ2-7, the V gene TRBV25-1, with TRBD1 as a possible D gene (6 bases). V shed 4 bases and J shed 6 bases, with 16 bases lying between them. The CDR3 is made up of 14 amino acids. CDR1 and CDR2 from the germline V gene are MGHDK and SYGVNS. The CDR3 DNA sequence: TGTGCCAGCAGTGGGCCCGGGACAAAATTCGAGCAGTACTTC. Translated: CASSGPGTKFEQYF.

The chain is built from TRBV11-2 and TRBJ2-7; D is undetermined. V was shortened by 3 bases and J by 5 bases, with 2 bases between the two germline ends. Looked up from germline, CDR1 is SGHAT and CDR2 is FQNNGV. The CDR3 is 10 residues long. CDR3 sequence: CASSFHEQYF. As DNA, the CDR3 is TGTGCCAGCAGCTTTCACGAGCAGTACTTC.

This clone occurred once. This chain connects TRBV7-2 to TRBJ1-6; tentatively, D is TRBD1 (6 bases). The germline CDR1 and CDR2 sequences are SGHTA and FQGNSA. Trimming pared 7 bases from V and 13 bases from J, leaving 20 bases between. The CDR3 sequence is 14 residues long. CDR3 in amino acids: CASNLGGAVSPLHF. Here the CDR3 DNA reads TGTGCCAGCAACCTAGGGGGGGCAGTATCCCCCCTCCACTTT.

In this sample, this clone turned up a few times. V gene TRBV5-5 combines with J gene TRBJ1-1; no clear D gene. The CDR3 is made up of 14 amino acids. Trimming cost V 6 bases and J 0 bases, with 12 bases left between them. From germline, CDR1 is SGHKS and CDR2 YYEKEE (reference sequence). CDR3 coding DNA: TGTGCCAGCACCGTAGTCGGAGTGAACACTGAAGCTTTCTTT. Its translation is CASTVVGVNTEAFF.

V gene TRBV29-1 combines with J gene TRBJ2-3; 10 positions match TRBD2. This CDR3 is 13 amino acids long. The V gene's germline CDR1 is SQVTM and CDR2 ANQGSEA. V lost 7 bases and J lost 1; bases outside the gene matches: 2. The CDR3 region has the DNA TGCAGCGCCGGACTAGCGGGCACAGATACGCAGTATTTT. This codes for CSAGLAGTDTQYF.

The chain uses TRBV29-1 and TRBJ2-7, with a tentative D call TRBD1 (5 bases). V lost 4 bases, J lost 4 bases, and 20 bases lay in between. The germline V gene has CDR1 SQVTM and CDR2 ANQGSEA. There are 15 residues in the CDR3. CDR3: CSVAFRAHDLYEQYF. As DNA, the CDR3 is TGCAGCGTTGCCTTCAGGGCACATGACTTATACGAGCAGTACTTC.

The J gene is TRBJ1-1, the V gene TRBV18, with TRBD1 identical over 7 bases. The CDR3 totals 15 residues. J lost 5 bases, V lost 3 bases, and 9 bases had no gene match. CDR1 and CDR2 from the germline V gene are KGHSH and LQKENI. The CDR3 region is CASSPYPTGLTEAFF. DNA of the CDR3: TGTGCCAGCTCACCCTACCCGACAGGGTTGACTGAAGCTTTCTTT. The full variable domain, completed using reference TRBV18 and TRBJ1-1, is NAGVMQNPRHLVRRRGQEARLRCSPMKGHSHVYWYRQLPEEGLKFMVYLQKENIIDESGMPKERFSAEFPKEGPSILRIQQVVRGDSAAYFCASSPYPTGLTEAFFGQGTRLTVV.